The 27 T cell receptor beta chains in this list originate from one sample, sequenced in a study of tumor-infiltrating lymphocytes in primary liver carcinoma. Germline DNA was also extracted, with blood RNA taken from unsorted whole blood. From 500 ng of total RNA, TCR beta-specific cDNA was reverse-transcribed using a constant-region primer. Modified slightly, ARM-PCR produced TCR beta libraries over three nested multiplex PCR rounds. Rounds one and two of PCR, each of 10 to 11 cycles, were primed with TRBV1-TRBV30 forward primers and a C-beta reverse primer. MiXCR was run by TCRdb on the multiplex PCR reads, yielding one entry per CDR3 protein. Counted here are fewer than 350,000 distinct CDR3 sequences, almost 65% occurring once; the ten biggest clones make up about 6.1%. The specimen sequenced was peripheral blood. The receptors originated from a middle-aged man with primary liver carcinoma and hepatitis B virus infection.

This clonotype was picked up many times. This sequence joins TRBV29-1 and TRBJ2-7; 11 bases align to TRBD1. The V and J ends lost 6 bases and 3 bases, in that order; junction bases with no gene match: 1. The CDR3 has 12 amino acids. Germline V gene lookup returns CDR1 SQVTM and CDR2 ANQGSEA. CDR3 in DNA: TGCAGCGTGGGGACAGGGGGCTACGAGCAGTACTTC. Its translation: CSVGTGGYEQYF.

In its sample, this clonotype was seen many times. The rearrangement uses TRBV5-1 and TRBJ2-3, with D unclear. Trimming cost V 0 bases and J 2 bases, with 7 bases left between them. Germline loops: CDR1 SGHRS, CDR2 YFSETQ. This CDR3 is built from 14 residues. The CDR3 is CASSLATFTDTQYF. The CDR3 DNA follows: TGCGCCAGCAGCTTGGCGACTTTCACAGATACGCAGTATTTT.

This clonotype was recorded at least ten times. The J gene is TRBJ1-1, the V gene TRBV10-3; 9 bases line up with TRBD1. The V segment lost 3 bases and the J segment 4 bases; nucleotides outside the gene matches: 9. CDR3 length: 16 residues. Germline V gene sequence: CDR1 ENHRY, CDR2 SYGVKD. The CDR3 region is CAISDEQGARGTEAFF. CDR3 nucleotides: TGTGCCATCAGTGATGAACAGGGGGCGAGGGGCACTGAAGCTTTCTTT.

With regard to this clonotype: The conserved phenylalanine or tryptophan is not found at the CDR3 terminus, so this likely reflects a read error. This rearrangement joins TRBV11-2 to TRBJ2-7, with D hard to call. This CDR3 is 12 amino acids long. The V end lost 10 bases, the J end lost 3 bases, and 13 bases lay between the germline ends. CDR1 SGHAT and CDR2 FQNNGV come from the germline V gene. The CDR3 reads CANNDLRYEQYS. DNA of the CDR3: TGTGCCAACAATGATCTGCGCTACGAGCAGTACTCC.

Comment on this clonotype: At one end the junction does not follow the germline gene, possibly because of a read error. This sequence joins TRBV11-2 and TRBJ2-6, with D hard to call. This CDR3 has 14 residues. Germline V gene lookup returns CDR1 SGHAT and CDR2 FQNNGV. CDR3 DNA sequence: TGTGTCAGCACGTCCTCCTCTGGGGTCAACGTCCTGACTTTC. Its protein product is CVSTSSSGVNVLTF.

The CDR3 coding sequence is TGTGCCAGCAGTAAAGCGGGAGTGACTTATAATGAGCAGTTCTTC. This gives the protein CASSKAGVTYNEQFF. The chain uses TRBV11-2 and TRBJ2-1, with 8 positions matching TRBD2. With 6 bases clipped from V and 7 bases from J, the junction kept 11 bases outside the gene matches. CDR1 SGHAT and CDR2 FQNNGV come from the germline V gene. The CDR3 runs to 15 residues.

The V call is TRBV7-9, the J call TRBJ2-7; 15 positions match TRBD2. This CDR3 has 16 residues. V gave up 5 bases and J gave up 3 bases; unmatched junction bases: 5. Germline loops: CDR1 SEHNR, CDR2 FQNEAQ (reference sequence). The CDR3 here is CASSPWTSGRVYEQYF. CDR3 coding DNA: TGTGCCAGCAGCCCCTGGACTAGCGGGAGGGTCTACGAGCAGTACTTC. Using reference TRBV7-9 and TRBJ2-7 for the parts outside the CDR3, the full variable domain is DTGVSQNPRHKITKRGQNVTFRCDPISEHNRLYWYRQTLGQGPEFLTYFQNEAQLEKSRLLSDRFSAERPKGSFSTLEIQRTEQGDSAMYLCASSPWTSGRVYEQYFGPGTRLTVT.

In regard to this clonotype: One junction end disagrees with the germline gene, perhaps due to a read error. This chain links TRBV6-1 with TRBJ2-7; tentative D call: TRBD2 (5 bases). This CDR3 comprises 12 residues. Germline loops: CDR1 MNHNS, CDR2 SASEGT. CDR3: CANSESGYEQYF. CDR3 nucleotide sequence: TGTGCCAACAGTGAAAGCGGCTACGAGCAATACTTC.

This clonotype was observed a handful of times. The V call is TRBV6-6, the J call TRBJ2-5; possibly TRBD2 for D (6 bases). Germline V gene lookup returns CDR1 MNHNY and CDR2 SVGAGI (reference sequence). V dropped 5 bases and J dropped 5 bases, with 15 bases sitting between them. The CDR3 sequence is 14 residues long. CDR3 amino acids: CASSAGTGRETQYF. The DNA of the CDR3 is TGTGCCAGCAGTGCGGGGACCGGGCGGGAGACCCAGTACTTC.

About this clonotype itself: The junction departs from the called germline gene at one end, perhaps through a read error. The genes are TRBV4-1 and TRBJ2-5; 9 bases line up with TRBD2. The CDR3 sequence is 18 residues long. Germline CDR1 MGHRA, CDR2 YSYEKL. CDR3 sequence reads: CANSQEGRASGMGETQYF. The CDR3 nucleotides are TGTGCCAACAGCCAAGAAGGGCGGGCTAGCGGGATGGGAGAGACCCAGTACTTC.

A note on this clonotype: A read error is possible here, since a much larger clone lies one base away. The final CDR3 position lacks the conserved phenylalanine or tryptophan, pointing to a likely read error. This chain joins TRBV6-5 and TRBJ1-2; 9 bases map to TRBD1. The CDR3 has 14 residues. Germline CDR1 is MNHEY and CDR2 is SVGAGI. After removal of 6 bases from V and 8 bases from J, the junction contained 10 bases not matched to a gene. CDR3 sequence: CASRPPGQGRGYTS. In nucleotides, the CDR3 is TGTGCCAGCAGACCCCCGGGACAGGGCCGGGGCTACACCTCC.

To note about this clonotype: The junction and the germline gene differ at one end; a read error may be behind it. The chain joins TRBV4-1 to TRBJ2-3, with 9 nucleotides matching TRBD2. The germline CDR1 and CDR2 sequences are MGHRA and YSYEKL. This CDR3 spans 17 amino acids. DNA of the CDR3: TGCTCCAGCAGCCAAGTTAGCGGGAGAAGTGACACAGATACGCAGTATTTT. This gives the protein CSSSQVSGRSDTDTQYF.

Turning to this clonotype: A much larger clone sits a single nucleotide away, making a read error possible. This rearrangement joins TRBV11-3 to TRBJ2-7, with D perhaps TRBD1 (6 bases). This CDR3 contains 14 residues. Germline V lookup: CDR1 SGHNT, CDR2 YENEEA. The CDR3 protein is CDSSLGQHSYGQYF. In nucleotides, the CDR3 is TGTGACAGCAGCTTAGGACAGCACTCCTACGGGCAGTACTTC.

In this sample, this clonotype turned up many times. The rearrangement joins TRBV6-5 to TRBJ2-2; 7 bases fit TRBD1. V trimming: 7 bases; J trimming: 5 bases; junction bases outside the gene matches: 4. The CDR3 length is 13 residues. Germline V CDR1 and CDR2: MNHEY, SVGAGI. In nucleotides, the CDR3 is TGTGCCAGCAACCAGGACAGGACCGGGGAGCTGTTTTTT. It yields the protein CASNQDRTGELFF.

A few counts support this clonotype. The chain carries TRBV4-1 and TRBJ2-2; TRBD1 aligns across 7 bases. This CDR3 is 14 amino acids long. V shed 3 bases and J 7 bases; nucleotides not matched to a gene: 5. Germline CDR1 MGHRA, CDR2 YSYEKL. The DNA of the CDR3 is TGCGCCAGCAGCCACAACAGGGGCAACGGGGAGCTGTTTTTT. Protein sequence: CASSHNRGNGELFF.

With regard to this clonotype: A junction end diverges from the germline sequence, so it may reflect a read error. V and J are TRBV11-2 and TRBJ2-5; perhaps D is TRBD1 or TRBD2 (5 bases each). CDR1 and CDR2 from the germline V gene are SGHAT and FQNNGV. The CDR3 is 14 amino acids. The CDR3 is CANSFDVGTETQYF. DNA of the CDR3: TGTGCCAACAGCTTTGATGTCGGGACAGAGACCCAGTACTTC.

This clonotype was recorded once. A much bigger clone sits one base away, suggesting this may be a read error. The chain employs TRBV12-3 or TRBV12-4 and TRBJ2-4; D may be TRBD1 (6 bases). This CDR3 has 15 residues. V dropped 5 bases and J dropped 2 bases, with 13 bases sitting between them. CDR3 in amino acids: CASSLGQLSKNIQYF. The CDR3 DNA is TGTGCCAGCAGTCTCGGACAGCTATCCAAAAACATTCAGTACTTC.

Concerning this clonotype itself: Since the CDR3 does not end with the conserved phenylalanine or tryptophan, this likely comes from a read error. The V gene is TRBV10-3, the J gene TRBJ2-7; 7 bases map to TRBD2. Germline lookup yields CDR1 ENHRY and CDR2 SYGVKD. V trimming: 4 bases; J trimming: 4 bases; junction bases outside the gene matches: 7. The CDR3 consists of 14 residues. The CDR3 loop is CAISGGRECYEQYL. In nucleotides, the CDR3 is TGTGCCATCAGTGGCGGGCGGGAGTGTTACGAGCAGTACTTA.

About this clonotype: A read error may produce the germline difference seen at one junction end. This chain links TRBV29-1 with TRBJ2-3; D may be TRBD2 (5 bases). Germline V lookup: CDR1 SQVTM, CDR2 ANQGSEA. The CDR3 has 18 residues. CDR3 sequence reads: CSVGPAASMGKHTDMQYF. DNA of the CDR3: TGCAGCGTCGGCCCTGCGGCTAGCATGGGGAAGCATACAGATATGCAGTATTTT.

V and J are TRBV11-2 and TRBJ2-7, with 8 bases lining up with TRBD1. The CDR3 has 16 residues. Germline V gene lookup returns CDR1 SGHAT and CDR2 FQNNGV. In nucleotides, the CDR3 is TGTAGCAGCAGCTTAGGTGACAGGGGAATTACCTACGAGCAGTACTTC. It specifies CSSSLGDRGITYEQYF.

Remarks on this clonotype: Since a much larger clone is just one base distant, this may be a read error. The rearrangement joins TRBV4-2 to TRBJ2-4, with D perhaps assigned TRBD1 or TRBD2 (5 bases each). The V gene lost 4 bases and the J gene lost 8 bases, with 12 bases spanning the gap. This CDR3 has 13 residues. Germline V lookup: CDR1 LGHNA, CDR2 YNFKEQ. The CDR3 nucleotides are TGTGCCAGCAGCCGGGACCGGGCTGACATTCAGTACTTC. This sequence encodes CASSRDRADIQYF.

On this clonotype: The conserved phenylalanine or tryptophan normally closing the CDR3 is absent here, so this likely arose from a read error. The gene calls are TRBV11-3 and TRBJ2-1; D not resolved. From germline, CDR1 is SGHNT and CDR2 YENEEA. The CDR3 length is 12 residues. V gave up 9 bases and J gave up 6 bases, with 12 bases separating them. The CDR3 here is CASVQAGNEQFL. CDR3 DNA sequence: TGTGCCAGTGTGCAGGCAGGCAATGAGCAGTTCTTA.

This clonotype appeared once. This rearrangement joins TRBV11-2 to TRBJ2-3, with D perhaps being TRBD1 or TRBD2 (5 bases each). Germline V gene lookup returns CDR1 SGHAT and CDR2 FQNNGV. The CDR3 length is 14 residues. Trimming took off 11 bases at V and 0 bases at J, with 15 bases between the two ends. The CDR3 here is CAGGWDGSTDTQYF. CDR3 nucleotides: TGTGCCGGCGGCTGGGACGGAAGCACAGATACGCAGTATTTT.

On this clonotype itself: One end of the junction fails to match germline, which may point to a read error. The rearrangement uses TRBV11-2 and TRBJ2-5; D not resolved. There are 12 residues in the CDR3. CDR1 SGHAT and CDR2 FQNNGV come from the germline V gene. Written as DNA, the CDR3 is TGTGTCAGCAGCTACCTTCAAGAGACCCAGTACTTC. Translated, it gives CVSSYLQETQYF.

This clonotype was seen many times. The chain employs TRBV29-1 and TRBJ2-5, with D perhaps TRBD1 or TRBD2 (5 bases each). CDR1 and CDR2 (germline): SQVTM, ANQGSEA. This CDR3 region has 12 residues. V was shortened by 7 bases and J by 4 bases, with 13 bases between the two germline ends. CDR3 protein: CSGMGVGETQYF. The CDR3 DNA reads TGCAGCGGGATGGGGGTTGGAGAGACCCAGTACTTC.

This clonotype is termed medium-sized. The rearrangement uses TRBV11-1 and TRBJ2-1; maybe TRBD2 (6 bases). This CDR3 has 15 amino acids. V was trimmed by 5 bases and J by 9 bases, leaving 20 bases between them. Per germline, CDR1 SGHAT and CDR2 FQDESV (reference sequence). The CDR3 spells CASSLFNDGGSEQFF. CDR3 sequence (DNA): TGTGCCAGCAGCCTCTTTAATGACGGGGGAAGTGAGCAGTTCTTC.

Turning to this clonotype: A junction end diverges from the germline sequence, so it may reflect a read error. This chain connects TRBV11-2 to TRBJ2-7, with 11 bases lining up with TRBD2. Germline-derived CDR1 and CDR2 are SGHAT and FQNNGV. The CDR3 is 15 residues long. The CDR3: CDSSPTSGSTYERYF. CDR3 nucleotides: TGTGACAGCAGCCCCACTAGCGGGAGTACATACGAGCGGTACTTC.